This T cell receptor beta chain was identified during a study of control samples from healthy donors and cancer patients (dated by TCRdb to 2018 to 2020). V and J lose 5 bases and 4 bases, and a span of 8 bases separates them. From cysteine to phenylalanine, the CDR3 is 12 amino acids long. Only the CDR3 DNA stays, 36 bases, in frame from base 1. The germline V gene (reference sequence) specifies SEHNR as CDR1 and FQNEAQ as CDR2. As to this clone: There is no known antigen for this receptor. No base quality values were provided; no much bigger clone lies one nucleotide off.

Library prep was done by the immunoSEQ multiplex PCR assay. Here the immuneACCESS table is served through TCRdb, limited to in-frame sequences with V and J called. Missing clones are a known gap in these copies; in checked studies unresolved V genes cover under half, and the rest lacks a known reason. This sample is represented by 200,000 or so clones; just under 95% of them were singletons. Together, the top ten hold about 1.6% of the sample. The chain was built from TRBV7-9 and TRBJ1-1, with the D segment identity uncertain. The specimen sequenced was blood. This TCR derives from a man aged 50-59 years in good health. The CDR3: CASSRVITEAFF. The base sequence is TGTGCCAGCAGCCGGGTTATCACTGAAGCTTTCTTT.